This T cell receptor beta chain originates from a study of tumor-infiltrating lymphocytes in oesophageal squamous cell carcinoma (TCRdb year 2016). The V end loses 8 bases and the J end loses 1 base, and a stretch of 18 bases separates them. The CDR3 goes from the cysteine to the phenylalanine over 15 residues. CDR3 DNA only is kept here, 45 bases in frame from base 1. From the germline V gene (reference sequence), CDR1 is WNHNN and CDR2 is SYGVQD. This clonotype has a count of ten or more. Which antigen it targets is not known. Base qualities are not recorded, but no much larger clone differs from it by a single base. Receptors were amplified or captured by PCR. The listed sequencing device is Illumina HiSeq 2000. TCRdb reprocessed the public reads (quality trimming at Q25 with fastp, clone calling with MiXCR) and kept in-frame beta chains. Each CDR3 protein gets just one entry, which takes the most common genes and DNA from the rows behind it. In this sample the table shows 13,000 to 15,000 distinct CDR3 sequences, roughly half of which occur a single time. The ten largest clonotypes hold approximately 45% of the sample.

Sequencing was done on a sample of blood. This chain is built from TRBV10-1 and TRBJ2-7; D gene: possibly TRBD2, on 6 matching bases. This receptor was obtained from a male donor with esophageal squamous cell carcinoma. The nucleotide sequence reads as follows: TGCGCCAGCCCGACCAACCGGGACTTATCCTACGAGCAGTACTTC. This gives the protein CASPTNRDLSYEQYF.